The clone carrying this T cell receptor (beta chain) came up a few times. Antigen: not known. These data are taken from a study of coeliac disease. Study findings and constraints: Control samples showed higher TRB and TRG clonality than intraepithelial and lamina propria samples in active celiac disease. The authors considered this approach unsuitable for unbiased detection of gliadin-specific T cells.

The method was immunoSEQ multiplex PCR; TCRdb's version includes in-frame clones alone and lacks a portion of them. The data contain 5,500 to 7,000 clones, about 71% of them singletons. Looked up from germline, CDR1 is SEHNR and CDR2 is FQNEAQ (reference sequence). V was shortened by 5 bases and J by 7 bases, with 12 bases between the two germline ends. The CDR3 totals 12 residues. The sample consisted of lamina propria lymphocytes from the gut. This receptor was obtained from a man aged 50-59 years with active celiac disease. V gene TRBV7-9 combines with J gene TRBJ2-7, with no clear D. CDR3 coding DNA: TGTGCCAGCAGCGTCGCGGCCGGTGAGCAGTACTTC. It yields the protein CASSVAAGEQYF.